This TCR beta chain was identified in a study of cytomegalovirus exposure and HLA in healthy donors. Whole-study results and caveats: Rare sequences made up most TCRs, while some public TCRs were found in many donors. Researchers reported that a few CMV-associated chains were confirmed in vitro as CMV antigen-specific. The study labeled fewer than 200 TCR beta chains cytomegalovirus-associated.

Separate from the 666-subject first cohort was the approximately 120-subject validation cohort, to which the donors belonged. About this clone: Its antigen is unknown.

This CDR3 contains 13 residues. Germline CDR1 reads MNHEY; CDR2 reads SVGAGI. The ends were cut back, 6 bases at V and 4 bases at J, with 12 bases in the middle. This table comes from immunoSEQ multiplex PCR, and its TCRdb copy is limited to in-frame clones, with some not included. The sample shows roughly 50,000 clones, around nine tenths of them seen only once. Sequenced sample: PBMCs. The receptor was isolated from a woman younger than 35 in good health and CMV-seropositive. The chain recombines TRBV6-5 with TRBJ1-2; tentatively, D is TRBD1 (6 bases). The CDR3 sequence: CASSLDRIYGYTF. The CDR3 bases are TGTGCCAGCAGCCTAGACAGGATCTATGGCTACACCTTC.